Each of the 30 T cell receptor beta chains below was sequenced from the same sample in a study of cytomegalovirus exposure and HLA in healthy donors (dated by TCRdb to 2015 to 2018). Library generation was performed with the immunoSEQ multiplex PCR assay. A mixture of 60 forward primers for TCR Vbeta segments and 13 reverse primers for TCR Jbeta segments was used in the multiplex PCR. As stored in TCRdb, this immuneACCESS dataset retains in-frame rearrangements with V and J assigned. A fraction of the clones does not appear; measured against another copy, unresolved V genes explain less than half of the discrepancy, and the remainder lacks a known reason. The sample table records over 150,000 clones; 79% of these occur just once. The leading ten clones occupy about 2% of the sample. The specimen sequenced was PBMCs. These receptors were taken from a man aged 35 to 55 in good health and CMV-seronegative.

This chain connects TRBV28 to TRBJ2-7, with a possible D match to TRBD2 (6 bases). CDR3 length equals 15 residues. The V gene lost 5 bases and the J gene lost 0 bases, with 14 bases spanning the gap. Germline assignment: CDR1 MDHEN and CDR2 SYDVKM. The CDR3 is CASSLLSGDSYEQYF. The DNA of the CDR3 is TGTGCCAGCAGTCTACTTAGCGGAGACTCCTACGAGCAGTACTTC.

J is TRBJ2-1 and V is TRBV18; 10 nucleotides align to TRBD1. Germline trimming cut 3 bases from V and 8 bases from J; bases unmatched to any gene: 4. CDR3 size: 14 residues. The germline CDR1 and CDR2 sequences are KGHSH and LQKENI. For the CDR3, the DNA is TGTGCCAGCTCACCGGGACAGGGGTACGATGAGCAGTTCTTC. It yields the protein CASSPGQGYDEQFF.

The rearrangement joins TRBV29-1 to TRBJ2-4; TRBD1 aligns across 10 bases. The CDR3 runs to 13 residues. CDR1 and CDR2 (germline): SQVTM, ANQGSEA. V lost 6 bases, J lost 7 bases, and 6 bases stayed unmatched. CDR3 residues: CSVPGTGANIQYF. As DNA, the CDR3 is TGCAGCGTACCCGGGACAGGGGCGAACATTCAGTACTTC.

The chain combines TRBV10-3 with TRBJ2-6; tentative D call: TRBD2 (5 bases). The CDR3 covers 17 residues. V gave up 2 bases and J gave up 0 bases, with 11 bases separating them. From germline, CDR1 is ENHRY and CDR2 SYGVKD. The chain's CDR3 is CAISEEGGSSGANVLTF. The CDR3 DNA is TGTGCCATCAGTGAGGAGGGTGGGAGCTCTGGGGCCAACGTCCTGACTTTC.

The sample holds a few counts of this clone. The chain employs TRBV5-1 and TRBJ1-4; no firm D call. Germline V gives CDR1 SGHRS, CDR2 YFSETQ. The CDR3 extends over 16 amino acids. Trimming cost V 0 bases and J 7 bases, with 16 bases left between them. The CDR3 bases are TGCGCCAGCAGCTTGGCCGAGGCAGGAGGAGGTGAAAAACTGTTTTTT. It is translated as CASSLAEAGGGEKLFF.

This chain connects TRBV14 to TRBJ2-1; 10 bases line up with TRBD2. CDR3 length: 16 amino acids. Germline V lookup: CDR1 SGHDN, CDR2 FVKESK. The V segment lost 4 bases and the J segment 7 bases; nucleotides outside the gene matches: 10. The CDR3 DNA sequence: TGTGCCAGCAGCCCCTTAGTAGCGGGAGGACGTAATGAGCAGTTCTTC. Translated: CASSPLVAGGRNEQFF.

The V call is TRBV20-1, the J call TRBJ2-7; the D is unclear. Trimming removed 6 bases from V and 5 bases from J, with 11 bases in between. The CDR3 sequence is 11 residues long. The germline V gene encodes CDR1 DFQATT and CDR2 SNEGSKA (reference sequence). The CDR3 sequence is CSARIADEQYF. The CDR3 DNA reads TGCAGTGCCCGCATCGCGGACGAGCAGTACTTC.

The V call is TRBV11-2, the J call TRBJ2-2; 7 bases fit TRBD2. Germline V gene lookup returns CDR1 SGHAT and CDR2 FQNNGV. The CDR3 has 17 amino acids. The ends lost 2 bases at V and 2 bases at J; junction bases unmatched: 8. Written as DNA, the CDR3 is TGTGCCAGCAGCTTAAGTCTGCGGGGGTTAAACACCGGGGAGCTGTTTTTT. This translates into CASSLSLRGLNTGELFF.

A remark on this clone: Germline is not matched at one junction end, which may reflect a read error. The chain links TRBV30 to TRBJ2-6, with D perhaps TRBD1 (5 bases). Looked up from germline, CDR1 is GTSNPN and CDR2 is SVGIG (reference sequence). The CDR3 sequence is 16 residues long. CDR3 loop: CAWSVQVSSGANGLTF. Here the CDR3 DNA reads TGTGCCTGGAGTGTACAGGTCTCCTCTGGGGCCAACGGCCTGACTTTC. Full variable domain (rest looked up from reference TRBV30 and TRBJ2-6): SQTIHQWPATLVQPVGSPLSLECTVEGTSNPNLYWYRQAAGRGLQLLFYSVGIGQISSEVPQNLSASRPQDRQFILSSKKLLLSDSGFYLCAWSVQVSSGANGLTFGAGSRLTVL.

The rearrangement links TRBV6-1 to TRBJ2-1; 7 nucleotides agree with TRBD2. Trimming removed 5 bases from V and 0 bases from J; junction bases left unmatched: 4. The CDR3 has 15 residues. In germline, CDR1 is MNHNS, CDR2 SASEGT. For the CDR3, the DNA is TGTGCCAGCAGTCCATTAGCGGGCTCCTACAATGAGCAGTTCTTC. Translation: CASSPLAGSYNEQFF.

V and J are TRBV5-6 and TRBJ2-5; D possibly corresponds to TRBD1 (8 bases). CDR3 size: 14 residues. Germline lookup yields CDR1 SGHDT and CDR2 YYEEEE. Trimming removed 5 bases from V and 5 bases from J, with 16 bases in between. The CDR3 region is CASSLTGEGETQYF. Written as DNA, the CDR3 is TGTGCCAGCAGTCTGACAGGGGAGGGGGAGACCCAGTACTTC.

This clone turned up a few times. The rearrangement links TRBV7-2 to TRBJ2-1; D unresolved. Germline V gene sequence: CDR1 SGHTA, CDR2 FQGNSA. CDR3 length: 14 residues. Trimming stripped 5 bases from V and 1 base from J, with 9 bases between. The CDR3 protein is CASSETVSYNEQFF. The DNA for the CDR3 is TGTGCCAGCAGCGAGACTGTTTCCTACAATGAGCAGTTCTTC.

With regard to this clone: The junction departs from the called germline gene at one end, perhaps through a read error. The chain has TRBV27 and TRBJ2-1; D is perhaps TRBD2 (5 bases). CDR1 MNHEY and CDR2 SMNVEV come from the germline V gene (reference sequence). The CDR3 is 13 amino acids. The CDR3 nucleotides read TGTGCCAGCACTTTAAGAGGGCGGGCTGAGCAGTTCTTC. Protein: CASTLRGRAEQFF.

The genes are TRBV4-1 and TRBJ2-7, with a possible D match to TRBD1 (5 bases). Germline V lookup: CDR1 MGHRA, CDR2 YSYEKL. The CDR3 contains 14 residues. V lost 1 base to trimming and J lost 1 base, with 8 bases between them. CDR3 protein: CASSQGYRSYEQYF. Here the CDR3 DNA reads TGCGCCAGCAGCCAAGGCTACAGGTCCTACGAGCAGTACTTC.

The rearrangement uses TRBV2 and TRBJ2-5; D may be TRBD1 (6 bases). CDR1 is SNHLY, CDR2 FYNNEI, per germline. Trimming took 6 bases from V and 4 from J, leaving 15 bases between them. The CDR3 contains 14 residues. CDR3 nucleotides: TGTGCCAGCAGCGCGACAGGATTCGGAGAGACCCAGTACTTC. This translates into CASSATGFGETQYF.

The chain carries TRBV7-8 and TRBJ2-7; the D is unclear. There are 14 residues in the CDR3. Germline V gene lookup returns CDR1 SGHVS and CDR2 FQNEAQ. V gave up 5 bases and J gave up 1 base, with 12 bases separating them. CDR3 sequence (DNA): TGTGCCAGCAGCCACGACACCAGATCCTACGAGCAGTACTTC. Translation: CASSHDTRSYEQYF. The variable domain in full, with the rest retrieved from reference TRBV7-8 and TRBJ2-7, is GAGVSQSPRYKVAKRGQDVALRCDPISGHVSLFWYQQALGQGPEFLTYFQNEAQLDKSGLPSDRFFAERPEGSVSTLKIQRTQQEDSAVYLCASSHDTRSYEQYFGPGTRLTVT.

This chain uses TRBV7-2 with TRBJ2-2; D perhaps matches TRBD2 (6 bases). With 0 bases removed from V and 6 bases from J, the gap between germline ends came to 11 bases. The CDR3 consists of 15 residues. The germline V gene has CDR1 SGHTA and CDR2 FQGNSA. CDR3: CASSLARGDAGELFF. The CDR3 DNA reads TGTGCCAGCAGCTTAGCGCGGGGTGACGCCGGGGAGCTGTTTTTT. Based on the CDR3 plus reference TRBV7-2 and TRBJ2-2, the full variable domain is GAGVSQSPSNKVTEKGKDVELRCDPISGHTALYWYRQSLGQGLEFLIYFQGNSAPDKSGLPSDRFSAERTGGSVSTLTIQRTQQEDSAVYLCASSLARGDAGELFFGEGSRLTVL.

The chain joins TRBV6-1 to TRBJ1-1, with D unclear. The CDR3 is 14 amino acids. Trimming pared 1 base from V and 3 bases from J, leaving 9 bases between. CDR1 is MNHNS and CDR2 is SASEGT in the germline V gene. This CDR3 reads CASSEVAAYTEAFF. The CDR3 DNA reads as TGTGCCAGCAGTGAAGTGGCGGCCTACACTGAAGCTTTCTTT.

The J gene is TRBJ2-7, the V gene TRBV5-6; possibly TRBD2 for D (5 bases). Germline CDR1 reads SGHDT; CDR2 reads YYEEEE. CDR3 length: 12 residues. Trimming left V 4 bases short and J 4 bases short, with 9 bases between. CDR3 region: CASSRDAYEQYF. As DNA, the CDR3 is TGTGCCAGCAGCCGGGATGCTTACGAGCAGTACTTC.

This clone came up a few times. In DNA form, the CDR3 reads TGCGCCAGCAGCTTGGGGGCGGGAGGCTACGAGCAGTACTTC. Its translation: CASSLGAGGYEQYF. V is TRBV5-1 and J is TRBJ2-7; 8 nucleotides match TRBD2. This CDR3 contains 14 residues. Germline CDR1 and CDR2: SGHRS and YFSETQ. V shed 0 bases and J 3 bases; nucleotides not matched to a gene: 2.

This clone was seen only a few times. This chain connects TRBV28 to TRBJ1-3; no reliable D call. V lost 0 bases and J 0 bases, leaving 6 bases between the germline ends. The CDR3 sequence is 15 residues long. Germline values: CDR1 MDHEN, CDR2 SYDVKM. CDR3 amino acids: CASSLWVSSGNTIYF. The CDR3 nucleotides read TGTGCCAGCAGTTTATGGGTGAGCTCTGGAAACACCATATATTTT.

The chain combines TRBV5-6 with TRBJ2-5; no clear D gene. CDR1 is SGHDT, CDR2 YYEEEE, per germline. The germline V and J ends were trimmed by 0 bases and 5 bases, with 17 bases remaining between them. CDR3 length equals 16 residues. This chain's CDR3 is CASSLGPADVRETQYF. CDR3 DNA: TGTGCCAGCAGCTTGGGGCCAGCCGACGTGCGGGAGACCCAGTACTTC.

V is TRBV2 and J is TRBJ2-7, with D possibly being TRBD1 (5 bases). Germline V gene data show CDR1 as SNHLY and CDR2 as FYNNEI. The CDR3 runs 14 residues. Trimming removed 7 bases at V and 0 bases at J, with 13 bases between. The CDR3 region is CASNDRRSSYEQYF. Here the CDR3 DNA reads TGTGCCAGCAATGACAGAAGGAGCTCCTACGAGCAGTACTTC.

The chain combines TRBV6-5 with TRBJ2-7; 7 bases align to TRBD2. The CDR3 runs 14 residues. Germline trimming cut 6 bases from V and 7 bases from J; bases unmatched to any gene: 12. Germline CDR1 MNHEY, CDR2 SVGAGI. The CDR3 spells CASSSLPREREQYF. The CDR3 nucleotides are TGTGCCAGCAGCTCCCTCCCGCGGGAGCGAGAGCAGTACTTC.

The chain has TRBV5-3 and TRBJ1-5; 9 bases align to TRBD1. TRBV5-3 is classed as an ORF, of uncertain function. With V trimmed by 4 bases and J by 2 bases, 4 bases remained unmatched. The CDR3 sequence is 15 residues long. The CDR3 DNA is TGTGCCAGAAGCACCGACAGGGGGGGCAATCAGCCCCAGCATTTT. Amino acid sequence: CARSTDRGGNQPQHF.

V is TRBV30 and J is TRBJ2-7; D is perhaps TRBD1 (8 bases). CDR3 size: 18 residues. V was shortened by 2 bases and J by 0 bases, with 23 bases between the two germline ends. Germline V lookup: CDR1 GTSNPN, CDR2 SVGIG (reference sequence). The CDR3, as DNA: TGTGCCTGGAGTAACAGGGGGGCCTGGACTAGGAGCTCCTACGAGCAGTACTTC. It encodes CAWSNRGAWTRSSYEQYF.

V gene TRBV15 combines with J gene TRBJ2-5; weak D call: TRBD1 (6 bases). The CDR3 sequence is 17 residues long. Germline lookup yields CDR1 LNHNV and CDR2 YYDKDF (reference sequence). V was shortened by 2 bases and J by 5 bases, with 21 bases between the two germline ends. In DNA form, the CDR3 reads TGTGCCACCAGCAGAACAGGGACCTTACAGGGTGCGGAGACCCAGTACTTC. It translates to CATSRTGTLQGAETQYF. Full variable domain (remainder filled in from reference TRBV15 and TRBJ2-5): DAMVIQNPRYQVTQFGKPVTLSCSQTLNHNVMYWYQQKSSQAPKLLFHYYDKDFNNEADTPDNFQSRRPNTSFCFLDIRSPGLGDTAMYLCATSRTGTLQGAETQYFGPGTRLLVL.

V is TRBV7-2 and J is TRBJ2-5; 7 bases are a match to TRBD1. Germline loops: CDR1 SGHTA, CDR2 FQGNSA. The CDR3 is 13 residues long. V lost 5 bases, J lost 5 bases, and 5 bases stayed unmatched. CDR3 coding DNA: TGTGCCAGCAGCATTGACAGGGTCGAGACCCAGTACTTC. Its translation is CASSIDRVETQYF.

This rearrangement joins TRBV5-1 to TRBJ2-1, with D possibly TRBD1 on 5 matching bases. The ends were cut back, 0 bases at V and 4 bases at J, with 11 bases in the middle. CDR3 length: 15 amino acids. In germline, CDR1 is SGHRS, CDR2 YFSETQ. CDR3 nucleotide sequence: TGCGCCAGCAGCTTGGCCGCGACAGCTTACAATGAGCAGTTCTTC. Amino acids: CASSLAATAYNEQFF.

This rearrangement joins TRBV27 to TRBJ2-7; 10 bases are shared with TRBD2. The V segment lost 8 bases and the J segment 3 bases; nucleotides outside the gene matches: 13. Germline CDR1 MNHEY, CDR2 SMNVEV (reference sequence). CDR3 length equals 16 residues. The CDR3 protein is CASQHRGSSGGYEQYF. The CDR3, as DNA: TGTGCCAGCCAGCATAGGGGTTCTAGCGGGGGCTACGAGCAGTACTTC.